This TCR beta chain originates from a study of vaccination and CD4 T cells after COVID-19. Study-wide points: The researchers studied relatively few convalescent patients and omitted early post-infection timepoints. Among reactive clones from convalescent patients, a median approximately 86% appeared only post-vaccination.

Documented treatment: roughly ten-day PBMC culture with coronavirus spike peptide pools or control peptides (ViraFEST assay). At days 3 and 7, half the medium was exchanged for fresh IL-2 medium. An Oncomine TCR Beta short-read assay was used to sequence the DNA from cultured CD4+ T cells. TCRdb called the PCR reads again in MiXCR, with one record for every CDR3 protein. The sample holds 10,000 to 13,000 distinct CDR3 sequences, roughly 31% seen once. This clonotype was counted only a few times. Antigen: not known. Material: CD4+ T cells from blood, cultured in vitro. This receptor was identified in a human donor who had recovered from COVID-19.

CDR3: CASSPSGGILSGEQYF. The CDR3 region has the DNA TGTGCCAGCAGTCCTAGCGGGGGGATACTATCTGGCGAGCAGTACTTC. The genes are TRBV6-1 and TRBJ2-7, with 11 bases that match TRBD2. J was trimmed by 6 bases and V by 5 bases; bases with no gene match: 12. The CDR3 length is 16 residues. Per germline, CDR1 MNHNS and CDR2 SASEGT.